This entry is about one T cell receptor beta chain. Its antigen is currently unknown. This record belongs to a study of shared clonotypes between healthy human individuals. Looking at the study overall: With ages of 18 to 49, the donors were two women and a few men.

J gave up 4 bases and V 7 bases, and 23 bases lay outside the gene matches. CDR1 is SEHNR, CDR2 FQNEAQ, per germline (reference sequence). This CDR3 spans 19 amino acids. Regarding the study as a whole: Measured sharing among donors was expected to vary with sequencing depth.

The naive CD8 population came from CD45RO-negative cells selected for CCR7, without terminally differentiated effector memory CD45RA+ cells. Caucasian adults living in Nashville, Tennessee, provided all samples. Repertoires were generated with immunoSEQ multiplex PCR, while TCRdb's copy carries only in-frame clones and drops some. The sample lists about 700,000 clones; roughly 94% were seen once. The TCR was taken from a man aged 25 to 45 in good health. The genes are TRBV7-9 and TRBJ2-7, with 9 nucleotides matching TRBD2. The specimen was naive CD8+ T cells sorted from blood. The CDR3 loop reads CASIPPESAWREGRYEQYF. The CDR3 DNA is TGTGCCAGCATCCCGCCCGAATCCGCCTGGCGGGAGGGCCGATACGAGCAGTACTTC.